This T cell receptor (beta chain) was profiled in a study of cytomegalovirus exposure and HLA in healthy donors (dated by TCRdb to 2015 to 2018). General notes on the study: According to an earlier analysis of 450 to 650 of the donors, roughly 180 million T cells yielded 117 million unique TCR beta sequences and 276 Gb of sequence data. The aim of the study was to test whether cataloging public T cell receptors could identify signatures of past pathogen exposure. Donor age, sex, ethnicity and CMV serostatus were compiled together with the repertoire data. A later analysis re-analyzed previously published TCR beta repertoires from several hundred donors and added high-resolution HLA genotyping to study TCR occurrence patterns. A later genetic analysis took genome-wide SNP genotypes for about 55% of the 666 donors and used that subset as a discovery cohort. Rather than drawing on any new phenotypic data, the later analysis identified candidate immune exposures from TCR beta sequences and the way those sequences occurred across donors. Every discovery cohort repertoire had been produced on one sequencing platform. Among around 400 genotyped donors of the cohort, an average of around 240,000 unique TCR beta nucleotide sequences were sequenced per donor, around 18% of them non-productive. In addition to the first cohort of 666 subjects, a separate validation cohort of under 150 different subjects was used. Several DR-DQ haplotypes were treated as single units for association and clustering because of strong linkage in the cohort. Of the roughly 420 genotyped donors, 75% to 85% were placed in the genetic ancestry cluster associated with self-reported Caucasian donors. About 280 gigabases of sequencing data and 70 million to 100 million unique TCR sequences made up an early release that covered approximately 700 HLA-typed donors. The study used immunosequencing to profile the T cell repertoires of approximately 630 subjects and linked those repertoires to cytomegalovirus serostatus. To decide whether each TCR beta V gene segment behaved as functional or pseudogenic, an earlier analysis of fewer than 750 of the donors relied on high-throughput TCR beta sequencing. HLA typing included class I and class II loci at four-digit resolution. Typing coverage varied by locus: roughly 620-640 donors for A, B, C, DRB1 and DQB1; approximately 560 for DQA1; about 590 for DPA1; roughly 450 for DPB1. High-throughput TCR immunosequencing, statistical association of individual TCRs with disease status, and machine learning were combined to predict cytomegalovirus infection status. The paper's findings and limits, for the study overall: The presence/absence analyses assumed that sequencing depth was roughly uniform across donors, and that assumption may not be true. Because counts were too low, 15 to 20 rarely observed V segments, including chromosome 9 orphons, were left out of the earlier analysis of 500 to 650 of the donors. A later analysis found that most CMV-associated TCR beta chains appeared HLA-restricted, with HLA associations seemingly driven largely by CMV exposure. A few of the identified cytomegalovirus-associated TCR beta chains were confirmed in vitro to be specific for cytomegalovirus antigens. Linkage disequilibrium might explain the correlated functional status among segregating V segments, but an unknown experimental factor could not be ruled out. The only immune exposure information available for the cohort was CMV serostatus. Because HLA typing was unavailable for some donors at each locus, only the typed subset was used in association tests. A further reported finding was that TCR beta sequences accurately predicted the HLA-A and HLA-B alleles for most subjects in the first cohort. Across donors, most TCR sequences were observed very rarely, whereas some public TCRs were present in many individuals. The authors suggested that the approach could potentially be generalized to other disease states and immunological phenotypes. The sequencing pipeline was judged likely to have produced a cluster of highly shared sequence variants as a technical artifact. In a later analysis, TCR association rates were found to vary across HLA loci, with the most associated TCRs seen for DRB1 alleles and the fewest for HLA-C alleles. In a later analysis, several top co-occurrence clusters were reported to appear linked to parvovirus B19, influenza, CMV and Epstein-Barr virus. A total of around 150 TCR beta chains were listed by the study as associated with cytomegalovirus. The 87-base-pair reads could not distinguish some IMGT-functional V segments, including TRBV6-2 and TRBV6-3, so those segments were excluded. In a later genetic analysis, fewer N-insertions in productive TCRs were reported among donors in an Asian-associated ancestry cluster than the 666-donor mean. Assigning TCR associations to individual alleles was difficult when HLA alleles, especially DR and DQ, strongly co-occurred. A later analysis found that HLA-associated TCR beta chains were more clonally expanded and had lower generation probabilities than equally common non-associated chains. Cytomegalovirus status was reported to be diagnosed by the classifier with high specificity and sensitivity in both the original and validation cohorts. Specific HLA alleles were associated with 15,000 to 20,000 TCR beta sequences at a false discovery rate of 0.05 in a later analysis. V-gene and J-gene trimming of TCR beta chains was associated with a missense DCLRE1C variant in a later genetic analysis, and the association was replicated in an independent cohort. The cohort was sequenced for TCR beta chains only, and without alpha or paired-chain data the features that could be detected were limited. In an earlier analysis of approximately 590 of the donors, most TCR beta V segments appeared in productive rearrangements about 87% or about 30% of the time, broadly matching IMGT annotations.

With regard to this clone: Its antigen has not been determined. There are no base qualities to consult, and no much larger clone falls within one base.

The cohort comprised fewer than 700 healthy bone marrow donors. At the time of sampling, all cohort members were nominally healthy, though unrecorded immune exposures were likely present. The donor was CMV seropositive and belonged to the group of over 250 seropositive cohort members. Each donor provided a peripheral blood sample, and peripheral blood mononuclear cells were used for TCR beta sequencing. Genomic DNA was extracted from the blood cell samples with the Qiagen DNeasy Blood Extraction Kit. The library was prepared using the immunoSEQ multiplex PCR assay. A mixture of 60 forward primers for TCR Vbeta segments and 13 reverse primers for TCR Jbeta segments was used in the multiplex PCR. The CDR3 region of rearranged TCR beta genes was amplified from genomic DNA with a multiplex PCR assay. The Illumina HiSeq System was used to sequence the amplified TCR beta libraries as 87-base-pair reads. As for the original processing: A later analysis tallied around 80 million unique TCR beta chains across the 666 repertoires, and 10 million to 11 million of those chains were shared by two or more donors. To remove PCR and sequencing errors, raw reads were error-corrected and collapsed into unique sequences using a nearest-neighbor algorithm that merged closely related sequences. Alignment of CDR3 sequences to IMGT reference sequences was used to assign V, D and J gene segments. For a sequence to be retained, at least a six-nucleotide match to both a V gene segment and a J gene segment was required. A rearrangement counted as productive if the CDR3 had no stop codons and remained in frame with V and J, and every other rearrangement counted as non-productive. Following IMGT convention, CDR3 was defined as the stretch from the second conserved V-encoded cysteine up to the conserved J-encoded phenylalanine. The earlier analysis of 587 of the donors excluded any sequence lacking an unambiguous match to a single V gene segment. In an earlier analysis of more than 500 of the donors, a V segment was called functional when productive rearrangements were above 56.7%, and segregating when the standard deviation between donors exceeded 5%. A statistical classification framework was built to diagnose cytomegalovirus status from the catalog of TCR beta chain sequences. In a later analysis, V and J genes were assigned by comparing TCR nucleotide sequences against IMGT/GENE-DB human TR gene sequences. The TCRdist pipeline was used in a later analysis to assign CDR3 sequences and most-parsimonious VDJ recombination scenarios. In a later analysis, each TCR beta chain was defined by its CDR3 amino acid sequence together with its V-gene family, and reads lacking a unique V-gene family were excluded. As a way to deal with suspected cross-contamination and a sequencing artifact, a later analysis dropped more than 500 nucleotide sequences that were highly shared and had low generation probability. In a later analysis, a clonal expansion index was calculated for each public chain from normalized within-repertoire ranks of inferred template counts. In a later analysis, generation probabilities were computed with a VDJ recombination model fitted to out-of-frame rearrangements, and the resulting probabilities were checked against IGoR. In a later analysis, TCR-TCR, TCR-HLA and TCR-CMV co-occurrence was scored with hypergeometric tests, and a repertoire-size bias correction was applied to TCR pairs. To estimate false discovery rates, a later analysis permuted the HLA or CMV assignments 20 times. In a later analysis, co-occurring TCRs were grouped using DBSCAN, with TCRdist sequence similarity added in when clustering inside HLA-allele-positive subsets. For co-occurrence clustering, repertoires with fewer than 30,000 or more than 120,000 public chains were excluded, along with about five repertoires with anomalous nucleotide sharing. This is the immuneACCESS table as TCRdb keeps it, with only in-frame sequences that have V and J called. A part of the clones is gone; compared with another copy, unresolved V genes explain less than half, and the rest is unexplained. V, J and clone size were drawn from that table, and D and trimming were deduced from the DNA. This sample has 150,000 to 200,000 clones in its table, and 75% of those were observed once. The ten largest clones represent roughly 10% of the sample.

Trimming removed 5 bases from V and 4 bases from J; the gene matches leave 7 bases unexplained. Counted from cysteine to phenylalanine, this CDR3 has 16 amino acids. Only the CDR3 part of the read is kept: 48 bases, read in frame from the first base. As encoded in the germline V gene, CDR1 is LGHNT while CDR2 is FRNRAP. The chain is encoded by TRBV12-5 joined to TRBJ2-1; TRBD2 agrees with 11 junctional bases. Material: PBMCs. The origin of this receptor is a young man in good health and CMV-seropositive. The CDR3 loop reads CASGPPGTSGYNEQFF. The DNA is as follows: TGTGCTAGTGGTCCCCCGGGGACTAGCGGATACAATGAGCAGTTCTTC.